Below, 9 T cell receptor beta chains from the same sample are listed, as sequenced in a study of regulatory T cells in long-lasting Graves disease. Assembly of TCR beta libraries relied on iRepertoire HTBI primers together with Arm-PCR of CDR3 regions. MiXCR, applied by TCRdb to the multiplex PCR reads, yields one record per CDR3 protein. The data contain more than 650,000 distinct CDR3 sequences, about 32% of them singletons. Time point: persistent/refractory GD, antithyroid drugs over 5 years with positive TRAb. PBMC-derived RNA was used for the TCR library. The specimen was peripheral blood mononuclear cells (PBMCs), collected when the disease was refractory, from a patient treated with antithyroid drugs. The receptor set was obtained from a female donor with Graves disease.

This clonotype showed up many times. The gene calls are TRBV13 and TRBJ1-3; D unclear. Germline V gene data show CDR1 as PRHDT and CDR2 as FYEKMQ (reference sequence). Trimming left V 0 bases short and J 0 bases short, with 9 bases between. The CDR3 consists of 16 residues. CDR3 DNA sequence: TGTGCCAGCAGCTTAGGACTGGAACTCTCTGGAAACACCATATATTTT. Encoded protein: CASSLGLELSGNTIYF.

The rearrangement uses TRBV10-1 and TRBJ2-2; the match to TRBD1 covers 8 bases. Trimming took 11 bases from V and 3 from J; bases not matched to a gene: 8. The CDR3 contains 14 residues. Germline CDR1 and CDR2: WNHNN and SYGVQD (reference sequence). The CDR3 loop reads CAGHRGKDTGELFF. CDR3 bases: TGCGCCGGACACAGGGGGAAGGACACCGGGGAGCTGTTTTTT.

This chain joins TRBV12-3 or TRBV12-4 and TRBJ1-2; tentative D call: TRBD1 (5 bases). This CDR3 region has 13 residues. V was clipped by 7 bases and J by 2 bases, with 11 bases between them. The CDR3 nucleotides are TGTGCCAGCACCCCGGGACCGAACTATGGCTACACCTTC. Its protein product is CASTPGPNYGYTF.

The sample holds a few counts of this clonotype. CDR3 sequence: CASSPPPAENGYTF. CDR3 DNA sequence: TGTGCCAGCAGTCCCCCCCCAGCGGAGAATGGCTACACCTTC. The chain has TRBV6-1 and TRBJ1-2; D not resolved. With 5 bases removed from V and 6 bases from J, the gap between germline ends came to 16 bases. The germline gives CDR1 MNHNS, CDR2 SASEGT. The CDR3 has 14 amino acids.

This clonotype has a handful of counts. The V and J genes are TRBV6-1 and TRBJ1-2; 12 bases fit TRBD1. Germline V gene data show CDR1 as MNHNS and CDR2 as SASEGT. Trimming took 6 bases from V and 3 from J; bases not matched to a gene: 14. The CDR3 spans 18 residues. This chain's CDR3 is CASSHARDRGREHYGYTF. CDR3 DNA: TGTGCCAGCAGCCATGCCCGGGACAGGGGGCGCGAGCACTATGGCTACACCTTC.

The rearrangement links TRBV6-1 to TRBJ1-2; 8 nucleotides match TRBD1. The CDR3 loop spans 16 amino acids. The ends lost 4 bases at V and 8 bases at J; junction bases unmatched: 15. Germline V lookup: CDR1 MNHNS, CDR2 SASEGT. CDR3 protein: CASSVTFYDRGYGYTF. The CDR3 DNA is TGTGCCAGCAGTGTCACCTTCTATGACAGGGGTTACGGCTACACCTTC.

The chain uses TRBV20-1 and TRBJ2-5; 7 bases agree with TRBD1. Looked up from germline, CDR1 is DFQATT and CDR2 is SNEGSKA (reference sequence). The CDR3 runs to 12 residues. Trimming at V came to 6 bases and at J to 6 bases, leaving 7 bases not matched to a gene. The CDR3: CSASGQSQTQYF. The CDR3 coding sequence is TGCAGTGCCTCGGGACAGAGCCAGACCCAGTACTTC.

This clonotype was recorded only once. The V gene is TRBV10-1, the J gene TRBJ1-5; 8 bases agree with TRBD1. The CDR3 covers 19 residues. Germline V gene lookup returns CDR1 WNHNN and CDR2 SYGVQD (reference sequence). V was pared by 6 bases and J by 0 bases, with 16 bases of the junction left unmatched. CDR3 nucleotides: TGCGCCAGCAGCGGGCGAACGGACAGGGCCCCATATAGCAATCAGCCCCAGCATTTT. This encodes CASSGRTDRAPYSNQPQHF.

J is TRBJ2-7 and V is TRBV27; D unresolved. Trimming removed 4 bases from V and 7 bases from J, with 14 bases in between. This CDR3 spans 13 amino acids. Germline-derived CDR1 and CDR2 are MNHEY and SMNVEV (reference sequence). The DNA of the CDR3 is TGTGCCAGCAGTTCACAAGGCGTGTGGGAGCAGTACTTC. Protein sequence: CASSSQGVWEQYF.